One sample yielded the 25 T cell receptor beta chains listed below, sequenced in a study of T cell responses to AZD1222 COVID-19 vaccine. Generated by immunoSEQ multiplex PCR, the TCRdb table keeps only in-frame clones and is missing some. The sample has some 130,000 clones; about nine tenths are singletons. Here the sequenced sample was peripheral blood, taken 28 days after the second AZD1222 dose. These receptors were obtained from an adult who received the AZD1222 COVID-19 vaccine.

The rearrangement joins TRBV6-5 to TRBJ2-7; D call uncertain. The germline V gene encodes CDR1 MNHEY and CDR2 SVGAGI. V was pared by 7 bases and J by 2 bases, with 15 bases between. This CDR3 is 14 amino acids long. The chain's CDR3 is CASKALTGPYEQYF. In nucleotides, the CDR3 is TGTGCCAGCAAGGCCCTTACTGGCCCCTACGAGCAGTACTTC.

The chain has TRBV10-3 and TRBJ1-4; 8 nucleotides match TRBD1. Trimming at V came to 11 bases and at J to 8 bases, leaving 10 bases not matched to a gene. The CDR3 spans 13 residues. The germline V gene has CDR1 ENHRY and CDR2 SYGVKD. The CDR3 sequence: CAVRTGRGEKLFF. CDR3 DNA sequence: TGTGCCGTCCGGACAGGGAGGGGCGAAAAACTGTTTTTT.

The chain is built from TRBV19 and TRBJ2-6; TRBD1 or TRBD2 may be the D gene (5 bases each). V was pared by 2 bases and J by 4 bases, with 12 bases between. The V gene's germline CDR1 is LNHDA and CDR2 SQIVND (reference sequence). This CDR3 region has 16 residues. CDR3 DNA sequence: TGTGCCAGTAGTATAAGTGGGGGAACCGGGGCCAACGTCCTGACTTTC. This gives the protein CASSISGGTGANVLTF.

V usage is TRBV5-4 and J usage is TRBJ1-2; D perhaps matches TRBD1 (6 bases). This CDR3 comprises 16 residues. V shed 4 bases and J shed 8 bases, with 24 bases lying between them. From germline, CDR1 is SGHNT and CDR2 YYREEE (reference sequence). DNA for the CDR3: TGTGCCAGCAGCCATACAATTTCCAGGGGAGAACGAGGCTACACCTTC. The encoded protein is CASSHTISRGERGYTF.

This sequence joins TRBV7-8 and TRBJ2-1; perhaps D is TRBD1 or TRBD2 (5 bases each). The CDR3 length is 14 residues. From germline, CDR1 is SGHVS and CDR2 FQNEAQ. V was clipped by 1 base and J by 12 bases, with 16 bases between them. CDR3 amino acids: CASSLDTSRGGQFF. As DNA, the CDR3 is TGTGCCAGCAGCTTAGATACTAGTAGGGGCGGGCAGTTCTTC.

The CDR3 protein is CASSRTSGPYNEQFF. The DNA of the CDR3 is TGTGCCAGTAGTCGGACTAGCGGCCCTTACAATGAGCAGTTCTTC. The chain couples TRBV19 to TRBJ2-1, with 10 bases that match TRBD2. Germline V gives CDR1 LNHDA, CDR2 SQIVND (reference sequence). CDR3 size: 15 residues. J was trimmed by 4 bases and V by 5 bases; bases with no gene match: 5.

The chain links TRBV3-1 (or the pseudogene TRBV3-2) to TRBJ2-3; TRBD2 is a possible D gene (5 bases). Germline V CDR1 and CDR2: LGHDT, YNNKEL (reference sequence). CDR3 length equals 15 residues. The V gene lost 1 base and the J gene lost 7 bases, with 15 bases spanning the gap. The CDR3 nucleotides read TGTGCCAGCAGCCAAGGGGCTAGCTCCGCGAATACGCAGTATTTT. Residues: CASSQGASSANTQYF.

This chain connects TRBV6-5 to TRBJ1-5, with 7 nucleotides matching TRBD1. CDR1 is MNHEY and CDR2 is SVGAGI in the germline V gene. The V and J ends lost 6 bases and 9 bases, in that order; junction bases with no gene match: 8. The CDR3 extends over 13 amino acids. The CDR3, as DNA: TGTGCCAGCAGGCGAACAGGGGCAGGGCCCCAGCATTTT. This translates into CASRRTGAGPQHF.

The chain links TRBV4-3 to TRBJ1-5; D possibly corresponds to TRBD1 (5 bases). Germline assignment: CDR1 LGHNA and CDR2 YSLEER. The CDR3 has 14 residues. V lost 3 bases and J lost 5, with 11 bases in between. CDR3 in amino acids: CASSQIRGDQPQHF. In DNA form, the CDR3 reads TGCGCCAGCAGCCAGATCCGAGGGGATCAGCCCCAGCATTTT.

J is TRBJ1-1 and V is TRBV6-1; D unresolved. The CDR3 extends over 14 amino acids. V was cut by 1 base and J by 6 bases, with 12 bases left in between. CDR1 is MNHNS, CDR2 SASEGT, per germline. The CDR3 DNA is TGTGCCAGCAGTGAAGGAATAGGGTTCGCTGAAGCTTTCTTT. Its translation is CASSEGIGFAEAFF.

In nucleotides, the CDR3 is TGTGCCAGCTCATCCGGGACAAAAGGGTACGAGCAGTACTTC. Translation gives CASSSGTKGYEQYF. J is TRBJ2-7 and V is TRBV18, with a tentative D call TRBD1 (6 bases). The CDR3 extends over 14 amino acids. Germline CDR1 KGHSH, CDR2 LQKENI. Trimming cost V 5 bases and J 4 bases, with 15 bases left between them.

The chain has TRBV2 and TRBJ2-7, with 9 bases that match TRBD1. Losses at the gene ends were 5 bases for V and 2 bases for J; bases not matched to a gene: 4. Germline V gene sequence: CDR1 SNHLY, CDR2 FYNNEI. The CDR3 is 14 residues long. The CDR3 coding sequence is TGTGCCAGCAGTCGACAGGGGGATGCCTACGAGCAGTACTTC. This gives the protein CASSRQGDAYEQYF. The full variable domain, rest sourced from reference TRBV2 and TRBJ2-7, is EPEVTQTPSHQVTQMGQEVILRCVPISNHLYFYWYRQILGQKVEFLVSFYNNEISEKSEIFDDQFSVERPDGSNFTLKIRSTKLEDSAMYFCASSRQGDAYEQYFGPGTRLTVT.

The J gene is TRBJ2-5, the V gene TRBV27; D remains ambiguous. V was cut by 4 bases and J by 2 bases, with 8 bases left in between. There are 13 residues in the CDR3. Germline V gene data show CDR1 as MNHEY and CDR2 as SMNVEV (reference sequence). The CDR3 loop is CASSWVGQETQYF. DNA of the CDR3: TGTGCCAGCAGTTGGGTGGGGCAAGAGACCCAGTACTTC.

CDR3 bases: TGTGCCAGCAGTTTATCGCCAGCTACTAACTATGGCTACACCTTC. The encoded protein is CASSLSPATNYGYTF. The rearrangement links TRBV28 to TRBJ1-2; D uncertain. The ends were cut back, 1 base at V and 0 bases at J, with 9 bases in the middle. CDR1 is MDHEN, CDR2 SYDVKM, per germline. The CDR3 has 15 amino acids.

V usage is TRBV10-1 and J usage is TRBJ1-5; D perhaps matches TRBD1 (6 bases). The germline gives CDR1 WNHNN, CDR2 SYGVQD (reference sequence). The CDR3 loop spans 12 amino acids. The ends were cut back, 8 bases at V and 11 bases at J, with 16 bases in the middle. CDR3 in DNA: TGCGCCAGCCGAAACAAGGACAGAGCCCAGCATTTT. This codes for CASRNKDRAQHF.

The chain links TRBV15 to TRBJ2-5; a weak D match, TRBD1 (6 bases). V was shortened by 1 base and J by 5 bases, with 17 bases between the two germline ends. This CDR3 region has 16 residues. The V gene's germline CDR1 is LNHNV and CDR2 YYDKDF (reference sequence). The CDR3 region is CATSRGEGGVMETQYF. DNA of the CDR3: TGTGCCACCAGCAGAGGAGAAGGGGGTGTAATGGAGACCCAGTACTTC.

The rearrangement joins TRBV30 to TRBJ2-1, with D hard to call. V was trimmed by 8 bases and J by 0 bases, leaving 8 bases between them. Germline lookup yields CDR1 GTSNPN and CDR2 SVGIG (reference sequence). CDR3 size: 12 residues. CDR3 residues: CAQTSSYNEQFF. The CDR3 DNA sequence: TGTGCCCAGACGAGCTCCTACAATGAGCAGTTCTTC.

V gene TRBV27 combines with J gene TRBJ2-5, with D possibly called TRBD1 or TRBD2 (6 bases each). The CDR3 covers 14 residues. Deletions cut 5 bases from V and 2 bases from J, with 12 bases between. Germline V gene data show CDR1 as MNHEY and CDR2 as SMNVEV (reference sequence). The CDR3 here is CASSPGDTQETQYF. The CDR3 nucleotides are TGTGCCAGCAGTCCGGGGGACACACAAGAGACCCAGTACTTC.

J is TRBJ2-7 and V is TRBV19; TRBD1 is a possible D gene (6 bases). The CDR3 contains 15 residues. Trimming took 3 bases from V and 0 from J, leaving 12 bases between them. From germline, CDR1 is LNHDA and CDR2 SQIVND (reference sequence). The CDR3 sequence: CASSITRGSSYEQYF. As DNA, the CDR3 is TGTGCCAGTAGTATTACAAGGGGGTCCTCCTACGAGCAGTACTTC.

This clone was seen a single time. The rearrangement joins TRBV19 to TRBJ1-1; unclear D gene. The CDR3 runs 14 residues. The germline CDR1 and CDR2 sequences are LNHDA and SQIVND (reference sequence). V was clipped by 3 bases and J by 1 base, with 9 bases between them. DNA of the CDR3: TGTGCCAGTAGTATTCGTGGGCCGAACACTGAAGCTTTCTTT. Its translation: CASSIRGPNTEAFF.

The chain uses TRBV5-1 and TRBJ2-2; TRBD1 agrees at 9 bases. Germline assignment: CDR1 SGHRS and CDR2 YFSETQ. This CDR3 contains 16 residues. V shed 4 bases, J shed 6 bases, and the junction held 10 bases outside the gene matches. The CDR3 loop reads CASSAQGARGAGELFF. The CDR3 DNA reads TGCGCCAGCAGCGCACAGGGGGCTCGAGGTGCCGGGGAGCTGTTTTTT. The complete variable domain, with remaining parts taken from reference TRBV5-1 and TRBJ2-2, reads KAGVTQTPRYLIKTRGQQVTLSCSPISGHRSVSWYQQTPGQGLQFLFEYFSETQRNKGNFPGRFSGRQFSNSRSEMNVSTLELGDSALYLCASSAQGARGAGELFFGEGSRLTVL.

This chain uses TRBV7-9 with TRBJ1-1; no reliable D call. The germline V gene encodes CDR1 SEHNR and CDR2 FQNEAQ (reference sequence). The CDR3 contains 16 residues. Trimming removed 6 bases from V and 2 bases from J, with 19 bases in between. In nucleotides, the CDR3 is TGTGCCAGCAGTAACGACTATCCGGCCCTTAACACTGAAGCTTTCTTT. It encodes CASSNDYPALNTEAFF.

The CDR3 spells CASSQAGGADTQYF. Here the CDR3 DNA reads TGTGCCAGCAGCCAAGCGGGAGGCGCAGATACGCAGTATTTT. V is TRBV3-1 (or the pseudogene TRBV3-2) and J is TRBJ2-3; 7 positions match TRBD2. Trimming took 1 base from V and 4 from J; bases not matched to a gene: 2. Germline values: CDR1 LGHDT, CDR2 YNNKEL (reference sequence). The length of the CDR3 is 14 residues.

J is TRBJ1-1 and V is TRBV7-2; D unresolved. Trimming stripped 1 base from V and 10 bases from J, with 7 bases between. Germline assignment: CDR1 SGHTA and CDR2 FQGNSA. The CDR3 is made up of 11 amino acids. CDR3 DNA sequence: TGTGCCAGCAGCTTAGAGGCTGGAGCTTTCTTT. It is translated as CASSLEAGAFF.

The genes are TRBV10-3 and TRBJ1-1; 7 bases align to TRBD1. CDR3 size: 13 residues. V lost 8 bases to trimming and J lost 5 bases; unmatched junction nucleotides: 8. Per germline, CDR1 ENHRY and CDR2 SYGVKD. CDR3 bases: TGTGCCATCCTAGACAGGGAGGGAACTGAAGCTTTCTTT. This gives the protein CAILDREGTEAFF.